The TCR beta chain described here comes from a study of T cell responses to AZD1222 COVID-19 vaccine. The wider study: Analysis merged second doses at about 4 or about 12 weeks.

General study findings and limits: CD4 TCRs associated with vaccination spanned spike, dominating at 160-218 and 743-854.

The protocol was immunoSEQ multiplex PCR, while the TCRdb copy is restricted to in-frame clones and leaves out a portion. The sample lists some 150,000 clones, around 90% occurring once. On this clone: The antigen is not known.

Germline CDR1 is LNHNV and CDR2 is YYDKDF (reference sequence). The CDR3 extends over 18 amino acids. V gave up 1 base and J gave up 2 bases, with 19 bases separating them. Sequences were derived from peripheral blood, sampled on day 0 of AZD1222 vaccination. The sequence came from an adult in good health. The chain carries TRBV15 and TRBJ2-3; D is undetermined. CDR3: CATSRATPESWLTDTQYF. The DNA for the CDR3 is TGTGCCACCAGCAGAGCTACCCCTGAGAGTTGGCTCACAGATACGCAGTATTTT.